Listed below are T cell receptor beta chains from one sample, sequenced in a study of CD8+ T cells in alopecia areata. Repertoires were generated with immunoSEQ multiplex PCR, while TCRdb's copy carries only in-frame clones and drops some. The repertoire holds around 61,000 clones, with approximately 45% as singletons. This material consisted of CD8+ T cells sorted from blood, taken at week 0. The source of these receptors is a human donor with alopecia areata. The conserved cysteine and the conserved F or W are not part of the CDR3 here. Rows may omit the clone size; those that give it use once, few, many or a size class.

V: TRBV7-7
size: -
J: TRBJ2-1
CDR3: ASSFSALNEQF

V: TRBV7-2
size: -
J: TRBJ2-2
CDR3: AIPQLAGGYGELF

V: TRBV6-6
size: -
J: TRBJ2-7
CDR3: ASSYNTGTLNYEQY

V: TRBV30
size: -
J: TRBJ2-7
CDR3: AWSDGLAGPYEQY

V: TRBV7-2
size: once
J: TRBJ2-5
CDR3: ASSVKGGAERTQY

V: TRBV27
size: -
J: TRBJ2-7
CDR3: ASSLGLREIYEQY

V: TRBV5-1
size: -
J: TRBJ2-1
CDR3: ASSSGTSGSDEQF

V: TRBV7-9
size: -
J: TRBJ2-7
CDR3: ASSLAQPRYYEQY

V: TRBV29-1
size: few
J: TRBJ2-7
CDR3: SVVEITGTPY

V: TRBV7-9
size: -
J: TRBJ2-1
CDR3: ASSLTSGRANEQF

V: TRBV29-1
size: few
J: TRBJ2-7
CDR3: SGTGVRLGEQY

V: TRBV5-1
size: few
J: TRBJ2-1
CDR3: ASSVTSGEVNEQF

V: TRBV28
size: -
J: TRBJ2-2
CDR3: ASRTRGAGELF

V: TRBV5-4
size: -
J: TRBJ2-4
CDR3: ASSLDKWGFSKNIQY

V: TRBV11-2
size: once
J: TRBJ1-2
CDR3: ASSLVQDYGYT

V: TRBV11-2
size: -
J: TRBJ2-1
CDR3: ASSFGLHNEQF

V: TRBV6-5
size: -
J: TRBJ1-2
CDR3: ASRRDRGEGGYT

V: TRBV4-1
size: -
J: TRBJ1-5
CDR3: ASSQVGGEPQH

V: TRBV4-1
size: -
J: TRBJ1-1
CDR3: ASSHRLAGGNTEAF

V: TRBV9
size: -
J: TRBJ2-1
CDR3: ASSEDRGRYEQF

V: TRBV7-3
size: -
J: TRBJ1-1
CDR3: ASSLFGPNTEAF

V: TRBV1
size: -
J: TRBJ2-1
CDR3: TSSQVRGLSNNEQF

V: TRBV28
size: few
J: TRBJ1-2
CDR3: ASSFAGSDNYGYT

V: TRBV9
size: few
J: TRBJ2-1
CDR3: ASSPYSGGDNEQF

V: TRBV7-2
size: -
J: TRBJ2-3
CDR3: ASSLARSDTQY

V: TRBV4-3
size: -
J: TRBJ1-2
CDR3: ASSQALGQGAERYGYT

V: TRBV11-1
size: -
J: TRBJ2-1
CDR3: ASSLPGLAGDGEQF

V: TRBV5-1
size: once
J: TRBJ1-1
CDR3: ASSQGQAGTEAF

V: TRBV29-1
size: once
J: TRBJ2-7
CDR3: SVVGGAGLGGQY

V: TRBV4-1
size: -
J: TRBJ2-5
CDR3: ASSQAGQQETQY

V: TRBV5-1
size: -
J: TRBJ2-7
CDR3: ASSIGVSYEQY

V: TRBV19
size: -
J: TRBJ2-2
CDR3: ATSGLAVNTGELF

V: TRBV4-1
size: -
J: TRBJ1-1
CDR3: ASSQVTLAGMHTEAF